Listed below are T cell receptor beta chains from one sample, sequenced in a study of cytomegalovirus exposure and HLA in healthy donors. The protocol was immunoSEQ multiplex PCR, while the TCRdb copy is restricted to in-frame clones and leaves out a portion. Of 55,000 to 85,000 clones listed, 75% to 80% were seen once; the top ten hold 7.8%. The material sequenced was PBMCs. All receptors come from a man younger than 35 in good health and CMV-seropositive. Both conserved end residues are part of each CDR3. A D gene is named only where the DNA matches it firmly. Some rows have no size entry. The others give once, few or many, or a class for an expanded clone.

-,TRBV4-2,TRBD2,TRBJ2-7,TGTGCCAGCAGACTAGCGGGAGGGCCACCCTACGAGCAGTACTTC,CASRLAGGPPYEQYF
-,TRBV27,-,TRBJ1-5,TGTGCCAGCAGTTTGAGCCCCAATCAGCCCCAGCATTTT,CASSLSPNQPQHF
-,TRBV7-8,-,TRBJ1-1,TGTGCCAGCAGCGCACAGGAGAGCACTGAAGCTTTCTTT,CASSAQESTEAFF
-,TRBV6-5,-,TRBJ1-5,TGTGCCAGCAGAGCAGAACAGGGAATCGCCCAGCCCCAGCATTTT,CASRAEQGIAQPQHF
-,TRBV18,-,TRBJ2-2,TGTGCCAGCTCACCGGAAGGGGACGGGGAGCTGTTTTTT,CASSPEGDGELFF
-,TRBV18,TRBD1,TRBJ2-1,TGTGCCAGCTCACCAAGAGGGGACAGGCCCTACAATGAGCAGTTCTTC,CASSPRGDRPYNEQFF
-,TRBV11-2,-,TRBJ1-5,TGTGCCAGCAGCCCACTTCGTAATCAGCCCCAGCATTTT,CASSPLRNQPQHF
-,TRBV6-4,TRBD1,TRBJ1-1,TGTGCCAGCTCGGGACAGGGGGGCAATGAAGCTTTCTTT,CASSGQGGNEAFF
-,TRBV29-1,TRBD2,TRBJ2-1,TGCAGCGTTGATGGGACTAGCGGCTCCTACAATGAGCAGTTCTTC,CSVDGTSGSYNEQFF
-,TRBV7-2,TRBD2,TRBJ2-7,TGTGCCAGCAGCCCGGGACTAGCCACCTACGAGCAGTACTTC,CASSPGLATYEQYF
once,TRBV10-1,TRBD2,TRBJ2-7,TGCGCCAGCAGTGAGTCCCACCGCTGGGCGGGAGGTACCGATACCAACGAGCAGTACTTC,CASSESHRWAGGTDTNEQYF
-,TRBV5-4,-,TRBJ1-2,TGTGCCAGCAGCTTGGCCTTCGGGTCTAACTATGGCTACACCTTC,CASSLAFGSNYGYTF
-,TRBV7-9,TRBD2,TRBJ2-5,TGTGCCAGCAGCTTCGGGGGGGGACAAGAGACCCAGTACTTC,CASSFGGGQETQYF
-,TRBV6-6,-,TRBJ2-2,TGTGCCAGCAGACAGGTATCCGGGGAGCTGTTTTTT,CASRQVSGELFF
-,TRBV7-3,TRBD2,TRBJ2-3,TGTGCCAGCAGCTTAGCGGGGGGTGGAGATACGCAGTATTTT,CASSLAGGGDTQYF
-,TRBV6-5,-,TRBJ2-2,TGTGCCAGCACCCGAGGAGGGACCGGGGAGCTGTTTTTT,CASTRGGTGELFF
few,TRBV6-1,TRBD1,TRBJ1-2,TGTGCCAGCAGGGGGACAGGGGGCGTCTCACAGGGCTACACCTTC,CASRGTGGVSQGYTF
-,TRBV28,TRBD1,TRBJ1-5,TGTGCCAGCTATCGGACAGGGAATCAGCCCCAGCATTTT,CASYRTGNQPQHF
-,TRBV27,-,TRBJ2-1,TGTGCCAGCAGTTCTGGGCAATTCGACAATGAGCAGTTCTTC,CASSSGQFDNEQFF
-,TRBV30,-,TRBJ2-5,TGTGCCTGGAGTCCCCTATCGGAGACCCAGTACTTC,CAWSPLSETQYF
-,TRBV11-2,-,TRBJ1-5,TGTGCCAGCAGCTTAGAAGGGCGAGGAGGTCAGCCCCAGCATTTT,CASSLEGRGGQPQHF
-,TRBV6-1,TRBD1,TRBJ2-7,TGTGGGGCCCGACAGGGGGCCTACGAGCAGTACTTC,CGARQGAYEQYF
-,TRBV4-2,TRBD2,TRBJ2-7,TGTGCCAGCAGCCAAGGACTAGCGGGGGGGGGTATCTACGAGCAGTACTTC,CASSQGLAGGGIYEQYF
-,TRBV6-1,-,TRBJ1-4,TGTGCCAGCAGGAAAGCCCCGGACTTGGGGGAAAAACTGTTTTTT,CASRKAPDLGEKLFF
few,TRBV6-6,-,TRBJ1-1,TGTGCCAGCAGTCCACAGGGGAACACTGAAGCTTTCTTT,CASSPQGNTEAFF
-,TRBV28,-,TRBJ1-1,TGTGCCAGCACCATGAACACTGAAGCTTTCTTT,CASTMNTEAFF
-,TRBV7-6,-,TRBJ2-5,TGTGCCAGCAGCTTAGCCCCATCCCAAGAGACCCAGTACTTC,CASSLAPSQETQYF
-,TRBV27,TRBD1,TRBJ1-1,TGTGCCAGCCAGGGGGCTTACACTGAAGCTTTCTTT,CASQGAYTEAFF
few,TRBV5-8,-,TRBJ2-2,TGTGCCAGCAGCTTGGGTCCTCGGGGGAACTTGGGAACCGGGGAGCTGTTTTTT,CASSLGPRGNLGTGELFF
-,TRBV30,-,TRBJ1-1,TGTGCCTGCTCGGACTTTCCGAACACTGAAGCTTTCTTT,CACSDFPNTEAFF
-,TRBV6-1,TRBD1,TRBJ1-2,TGTGCCAGCAGTTCGACAGGGGCCAACTATGGCTACACCTTC,CASSSTGANYGYTF
few,TRBV10-3,-,TRBJ1-3,TGTGCCATCAGAACAGGGTCAGACTCTGGAAACACCATATATTTT,CAIRTGSDSGNTIYF
-,TRBV7-2,TRBD1,TRBJ1-2,TGTGCCAGCGCGCCCACAGGGGACACTGATTTTTTTAACTATGGCTACACCTTC,CASAPTGDTDFFNYGYTF
few,TRBV27,-,TRBJ2-7,TGTGCCAGCAGTAGCACAGGGAGCTCCTACGAGCAGTACTTC,CASSSTGSSYEQYF
-,TRBV7-6,-,TRBJ1-3,TGTGCCAGCAGCTTAGACTTCGTGAACACCATATATTTT,CASSLDFVNTIYF
-,TRBV16,-,TRBJ2-3,TGTGCCAGCAGCCAATCAAGCCAGGGAACAGATACGCAGTATTTT,CASSQSSQGTDTQYF
-,TRBV30,-,TRBJ1-2,TGTGCCTGGAGTGTACGGGGTACCTATGGCTACACCTTC,CAWSVRGTYGYTF
once,TRBV25-1,TRBD1,TRBJ1-1,TGTGCCAGCAGTGATCAGGGGGCGAGTGGTGAAGCTTTCTTT,CASSDQGASGEAFF
-,TRBV30,-,TRBJ2-2,TGTGCCTGGAGTCTAGCCGGGGAGCTGTTTTTT,CAWSLAGELFF
-,TRBV2,-,TRBJ1-1,TGTGCCAGCAGTGAACGGGGAAACACTGAAGCTTTCTTT,CASSERGNTEAFF
-,TRBV30,-,TRBJ1-2,TGTGCCTGGAGTTCCGGATCCCGGGGCTATGGCTACACCTTC,CAWSSGSRGYGYTF
once,TRBV6-6,TRBD1,TRBJ1-5,TGTGCCAGCAGTTCAGCACAGGGGGGCAATCAGCCCCAGCATTTT,CASSSAQGGNQPQHF
-,TRBV5-1,-,TRBJ1-1,TGCGCCAGCAGCTCCGACGGGGGATTCACTGAAGCTTTCTTT,CASSSDGGFTEAFF
-,TRBV30,TRBD2,TRBJ2-5,TGTGCCTGGAGTGCCAGCGGGGTGGAGACCCAGTACTTC,CAWSASGVETQYF
few,TRBV5-6,-,TRBJ1-5,TGTGCCAGCAGCCGGGGGGACCGGAATACCCAGCATTTT,CASSRGDRNTQHF
-,TRBV28,-,TRBJ1-6,TGTGCCAGCAGCCAGGGCTATAATTCACCCCTCCACTTT,CASSQGYNSPLHF
-,TRBV4-1,-,TRBJ1-1,TGCGCCAGCAGCCAAACAGGGAACACTGAAGCTTTCTTT,CASSQTGNTEAFF
once,TRBV30,-,TRBJ2-7,TGTGCCTGGAGTGCCCGGGGTTACGCCGAGCAGTACTTC,CAWSARGYAEQYF
-,TRBV30,TRBD1,TRBJ2-7,TGTGCCTGGAGTGCGGCGGGACAGGCGACCGAGCAGTACTTC,CAWSAAGQATEQYF
-,TRBV30,TRBD2,TRBJ2-5,TGTGCCTGGAGGACTAGCGGGAGTTCAGGGACCCAGTACTTC,CAWRTSGSSGTQYF
few,TRBV19,TRBD2,TRBJ2-5,TGTGCCAGTAGTCCAGGACTAGTCAAAGAGACCCAGTACTTC,CASSPGLVKETQYF
few,TRBV2,TRBD1,TRBJ1-4,TGTGCCAGCAGTCGCCAGGGGGCTGAAAAACTGTTTTTT,CASSRQGAEKLFF